Following are 14 T cell receptor beta chains from one sample sequenced in a study of beta chain features in type 1 diabetes. Since all of the isolated RNA was reverse transcribed, expressed TCRB transcripts were what got sequenced. This table comes from immunoSEQ multiplex PCR, and its TCRdb copy is limited to in-frame clones, with some not included. The sample yields over 150,000 clones, 8.1% seen once. The sample taken for sequencing was central memory CD4+ T cells from blood. These receptors all stem from a man aged 18 to 30 in good health.

This clone was detected many times. The J gene is TRBJ2-1, the V gene TRBV9; no clear D. V was cut by 0 bases and J by 4 bases, with 5 bases left in between. Germline V lookup: CDR1 SGDLS, CDR2 YYNGEE. CDR3 size: 13 residues. Written as DNA, the CDR3 is TGTGCCAGCAGCGTAGCCCATTACAATGAGCAGTTCTTC. It encodes CASSVAHYNEQFF.

The chain has TRBV28 and TRBJ1-1; a possible D gene is TRBD1 (6 bases). V lost 8 bases and J 5 bases, leaving 18 bases between the germline ends. The V gene's germline CDR1 is MDHEN and CDR2 SYDVKM. There are 14 residues in the CDR3. The CDR3: CASCLGGQGTEAFF. For the CDR3, the DNA is TGTGCCAGCTGCCTGGGGGGGCAAGGAACTGAAGCTTTCTTT.

This clone came up a few times. The gene calls are TRBV6-5 and TRBJ2-1, with 7 bases identical to TRBD2. This CDR3 comprises 15 residues. The germline CDR1 and CDR2 sequences are MNHEY and SVGAGI. Trimming removed 8 bases from V and 7 bases from J; junction bases left unmatched: 14. Here the CDR3 DNA reads TGTGCCAGCTCCCCAGGTAATCGGCGGGGGAATGAGCAGTTCTTC. It translates to CASSPGNRRGNEQFF.

The chain links TRBV19 to TRBJ1-1, with D hard to call. This CDR3 is 13 amino acids long. In germline, CDR1 is LNHDA, CDR2 SQIVND (reference sequence). V was shortened by 7 bases and J by 2 bases, with 11 bases between the two germline ends. CDR3 sequence (DNA): TGTGCCAGTACCGTCCAACTTAACACTGAAGCTTTCTTT. This sequence encodes CASTVQLNTEAFF.

The chain recombines TRBV19 with TRBJ2-5; D is perhaps TRBD1 (6 bases). The V end was cut by 1 base, the J end by 2 bases, with 11 bases between. Germline values: CDR1 LNHDA, CDR2 SQIVND (reference sequence). CDR3 length equals 15 residues. The CDR3 protein is CASSIAGTTQETQYF. CDR3 sequence (DNA): TGTGCCAGTAGTATAGCAGGGACAACTCAAGAGACCCAGTACTTC.

The V call is TRBV4-1, the J call TRBJ2-2, with D perhaps matching TRBD1 (6 bases). This CDR3 has 14 amino acids. The V gene's germline CDR1 is MGHRA and CDR2 YSYEKL. The ends were cut back, 9 bases at V and 5 bases at J, with 16 bases in the middle. The CDR3 bases are TGCGCCAGTCGCAGGGGTGAAAGGACCGGGGAGCTGTTTTTT. Translated: CASRRGERTGELFF.

Only a few counts were recorded for this clone. The rearrangement links TRBV5-4 to TRBJ1-4; 9 bases are a match to TRBD1. Germline V gene lookup returns CDR1 SGHNT and CDR2 YYREEE (reference sequence). The junction had 5 bases not matched to a gene; V was cut back by 4 bases and J by 7 bases. The CDR3 consists of 14 residues. CDR3 nucleotide sequence: TGTGCCAGCAGCGATCAGACAGGGGGTGAAAAACTGTTTTTT. Translated: CASSDQTGGEKLFF.

This clone has a handful of counts. The rearrangement uses TRBV7-9 and TRBJ1-5, with 7 bases identical to TRBD1. The trim removed 5 bases at V and 2 bases at J, leaving 3 bases unmatched. Germline V gives CDR1 SEHNR, CDR2 FQNEAQ (reference sequence). The CDR3 spans 14 residues. The CDR3 sequence: CASSPGTGNQPQHF. In DNA, the CDR3 is TGTGCCAGCAGCCCCGGGACAGGCAATCAGCCCCAGCATTTT.

This rearrangement joins TRBV6-5 to TRBJ2-7; 7 bases map to TRBD1. V lost 10 bases and J lost 2; bases outside the gene matches: 8. This CDR3 contains 13 residues. The germline CDR1 and CDR2 sequences are MNHEY and SVGAGI. CDR3 sequence reads: CATIDRATYEQYF. The CDR3, as DNA: TGTGCCACCATTGACAGGGCTACCTACGAGCAGTACTTC.

This clone has a handful of counts. This chain joins TRBV10-3 and TRBJ1-2; D not resolved. CDR3 length: 12 residues. Trimming stripped 2 bases from V and 8 bases from J, with 9 bases between. The V gene's germline CDR1 is ENHRY and CDR2 SYGVKD. In nucleotides, the CDR3 is TGTGCCATCAGTGAGGAGGGTTTCGGCTACACCTTC. Translation: CAISEEGFGYTF.

In this sample, this clone turned up a few times. The chain joins TRBV7-8 to TRBJ1-1, with TRBD1 matching 10 bases. The junction had 4 bases not matched to a gene; V was cut back by 5 bases and J by 4 bases. This CDR3 has 14 amino acids. CDR1 and CDR2 from the germline V gene are SGHVS and FQNEAQ. CDR3 DNA sequence: TGTGCCAGCAGCGGCAGACAGGGGGCCACTGAAGCTTTCTTT. Its translation is CASSGRQGATEAFF.

In its sample, this clone was seen a few times. The chain recombines TRBV4-2 with TRBJ2-3; perhaps TRBD2 as D (5 bases). V shed 3 bases and J shed 2 bases, with 15 bases lying between them. This CDR3 is 16 amino acids long. Germline CDR1 reads LGHNA; CDR2 reads YNFKEQ. The CDR3 region has the DNA TGTGCCAGCAGCCACCTTAACCCCGGGAACACAGATACGCAGTATTTT. This gives the protein CASSHLNPGNTDTQYF.

The gene calls are TRBV5-6 and TRBJ2-1; perhaps TRBD1 as D (5 bases). Germline values: CDR1 SGHDT, CDR2 YYEEEE. The CDR3 sequence is 16 residues long. Trimming cost V 0 bases and J 3 bases, with 13 bases left between them. CDR3 in DNA: TGTGCCAGCAGCTTGGACTGGGGCGGTCTCTACAATGAGCAGTTCTTC. Protein: CASSLDWGGLYNEQFF.

The rearrangement uses TRBV11-2 and TRBJ2-1, with a weak D call TRBD2 (7 bases). Germline loops: CDR1 SGHAT, CDR2 FQNNGV. The length of the CDR3 is 14 residues. Between the trimmed V and J ends, which lost 5 bases and 9 bases, there was a span of 17 bases. CDR3 nucleotide sequence: TGTGCCAGCAGCCTTGGACTAGTAGGGGGTGAGCAGTTCTTC. As protein: CASSLGLVGGEQFF.